The clone carrying this TCR beta chain showed up just a few times. The antigen remains undetermined. This entry belongs to a study of CD8 T cells in ankylosing spondylitis. Study-level findings and limits: Ankylosing spondylitis blood seemed to carry a telltale TCR beta motif made of several highly homologous variants. Some motif variants were previously reported in reactive arthritis synovial fluid and blood. Disease-linked clones proved CD8+ and comparatively uncommon in peripheral blood. Disease-linked clones reportedly concentrated significantly in matched ankylosing spondylitis synovial fluid.

The CDR3 loop spans 16 amino acids. Trimming shortened V by 1 base and J by 4 bases, and 16 bases separated the two germline ends. Library preparation for TCR beta used quantitative 5'-RACE with molecular barcodes. TCRdb fed the 5' RACE reads into MiXCR, producing one record per CDR3 protein. The table records 670,000 or so distinct CDR3 sequences, roughly 20% of them present only once. This receptor was obtained from a male donor with ankylosing spondylitis. Sequenced: blood, either unsorted or a sorted T cell fraction (not recorded which). This chain uses TRBV12-3 or TRBV12-4 with TRBJ1-2; D not resolved. The CDR3 region is CASSLEGGKTLYGYTF. In nucleotides, the CDR3 is TGTGCCAGCAGTTTAGAGGGAGGGAAAACGCTCTATGGCTACACCTTC.